This T cell receptor beta chain was captured by sequencing in a study of cytomegalovirus exposure and HLA in healthy donors. Study in general: A prior study identified just under 120 million unique TCR beta sequences from 190 million or so T cells.

Germline CDR1 LGHNA, CDR2 YSLEER. The CDR3 totals 15 residues. Trimming took 4 bases from V and 5 from J; bases not matched to a gene: 4. Worth noting for this clone: What it recognizes is unknown.

The PCR had 60 Vbeta and 13 Jbeta primers. Sequencing was performed with immunoSEQ multiplex PCR; in TCRdb, only in-frame clones are kept and a portion is missing. The table includes 100,000 to 150,000 clones, around 80% detected once. Findings and limits, study-wide: Overall, around 160 TCR beta chains were annotated as cytomegalovirus-associated. Researchers reportedly found TCR beta sequences accurately predicted most subjects' HLA-A and HLA-B alleles.

Donors sampled were nominally healthy, though unrecorded immune exposures were likely. What was sequenced was PBMCs. The chain is built from TRBV4-3 and TRBJ2-2; TRBD2 matches 10 bases. This receptor was obtained from a woman aged 35 to 49 in good health and CMV-seronegative. The CDR3 DNA reads TGCGCCAGCAGCCTCGTAGCGGGGGGAACCGGGGAGCTGTTTTTT. Amino acid sequence: CASSLVAGGTGELFF.